One T cell receptor (beta chain) is described in this entry. Its antigen is unidentified. Cells sorted as Tregs were CD4+, CD25+ and CD127-/low. Points from the study as a whole: Tumor memory CD4+ T cell TCR gene usage clustered with blood and lymph node memory CD4+ cells and lymph node naive CD4+ cells.

The CDR3 length is 16 residues. After constant-region reverse-primer amplification, full-length variable regions underwent semi-nested PCR with Nested Universal Primer A. TCRdb ran MiXCR on the 5' RACE reads and lists one entry per CDR3 protein. The sample lists 62,000 or so distinct CDR3 sequences, roughly 25% occurring once. The chain employs TRBV21-1 and TRBJ2-7; the DNA was not compared with TRBD1, the D call given in the table. TRBV21-1 is a listed pseudogene. The sequencing input was tumor-infiltrating Tregs sorted from the breast tumor. The receptor was isolated from a female donor with breast cancer. The CDR3 bases are TGTGCCAGCAGCAAGGCAACCGGGACAGGCCCCTACGAGCGGTACTTC. Translating gives CASSKATGTGPYERYF.